The 25 T cell receptor beta chains presented below share a single source sample, sequenced in a study of blood T cells in healthy people across ages. Primers used in a second PCR of roughly 7 to 12 cycles were a sample-barcoded 5' primer and a J-beta primer mix. TCRdb analysed the 5' RACE reads with MiXCR anew, one entry per CDR3 protein. The sample shows about 580,000 distinct CDR3 sequences, under 55% of them seen only once. Sequencing was performed on blood. Receptor source: an older man in good health.

V gene TRBV7-9 combines with J gene TRBJ2-5; the D gene is possibly TRBD2 (5 bases). The V and J ends lost 1 base and 5 bases respectively, with 14 bases between them. Germline CDR1 reads SEHNR; CDR2 reads FQNEAQ (reference sequence). This CDR3 contains 15 residues. Here the CDR3 reads CASSLVYRGLETQYF. The CDR3 DNA reads as TGTGCCAGCAGCTTAGTGTATCGGGGTCTGGAGACCCAGTACTTC.

V usage is TRBV20-1 and J usage is TRBJ2-1; D is unclear. The V and J ends lost 6 bases and 9 bases respectively, with 12 bases between them. CDR3 size: 11 residues. Germline CDR1 DFQATT, CDR2 SNEGSKA (reference sequence). The CDR3 nucleotides are TGCAGTGCAAGCCCGGAAGTTGAGCAGTTCTTC. This sequence encodes CSASPEVEQFF.

V usage is TRBV7-8 and J usage is TRBJ2-7, with a tentative D call TRBD2 (5 bases). CDR3 length equals 13 residues. CDR1 and CDR2 (germline): SGHVS, FQNEAQ. Trimming took 3 bases from V and 10 from J, leaving 16 bases between them. Here the CDR3 reads CASSLASQEAQYF. As DNA, the CDR3 is TGTGCCAGCAGCTTGGCTAGCCAAGAGGCCCAGTACTTC.

V is TRBV20-1 and J is TRBJ2-5; unclear D gene. V lost 2 bases and J lost 2, with 18 bases in between. CDR1 DFQATT and CDR2 SNEGSKA come from the germline V gene (reference sequence). The CDR3 contains 16 residues. The CDR3 DNA reads TGCAGTGCTAGACCCCCCGGTAGCTACACGCAAGAGACCCAGTACTTC. Translating gives CSARPPGSYTQETQYF.

V gene TRBV7-2 combines with J gene TRBJ2-5; perhaps TRBD1 as D (5 bases). Looked up from germline, CDR1 is SGHTA and CDR2 is FQGNSA. The ends were cut back, 4 bases at V and 5 bases at J, with 14 bases in the middle. CDR3 size: 14 residues. For the CDR3, the DNA is TGTGCCAGCAGCTGGGGCGGAGACCGGGAGACCCAGTACTTC. Translated: CASSWGGDRETQYF.

Only one count was recorded for this clonotype. V gene TRBV29-1 combines with J gene TRBJ2-7; perhaps TRBD1 as D (5 bases). Germline V gives CDR1 SQVTM, CDR2 ANQGSEA. Deletions cut 4 bases from V and 5 bases from J, with 12 bases between. The CDR3 length is 12 residues. For the CDR3, the DNA is TGCAGCGTTGTCCCCCAGGGCCACGAGCAGTACTTC. Translation: CSVVPQGHEQYF.

The genes are TRBV10-3 and TRBJ1-5; D unclear. Trimming removed 3 bases at V and 4 bases at J, with 10 bases between. The CDR3 sequence is 14 residues long. The germline V gene encodes CDR1 ENHRY and CDR2 SYGVKD. CDR3 nucleotides: TGTGCCATCAGTGACAGGACCCAAAATCAGCCCCAGCATTTT. This codes for CAISDRTQNQPQHF.

The chain employs TRBV12-3 or TRBV12-4 and TRBJ2-3; D is undetermined. V gave up 6 bases and J gave up 11 bases, with 18 bases separating them. The CDR3 runs to 13 residues. CDR3 loop: CASRRTGADVQYF. CDR3 coding DNA: TGTGCCAGCAGGAGGACGGGCGCAGATGTGCAGTATTTT.

CDR3 sequence: CASSQLMRNTDTQYF. CDR3 in DNA: TGCGCCAGCAGCCAACTCATGCGGAACACAGATACGCAGTATTTT. This chain uses TRBV4-1 with TRBJ2-3; no firm D call. The ends were cut back, 2 bases at V and 2 bases at J, with 11 bases in the middle. The CDR3 sequence is 15 residues long. From germline, CDR1 is MGHRA and CDR2 YSYEKL.

This chain joins TRBV7-9 and TRBJ1-1, with D hard to call. Trimming removed 5 bases from V and 2 bases from J, with 12 bases in between. Per the germline V gene, CDR1 is SEHNR and CDR2 is FQNEAQ (reference sequence). The CDR3 extends over 14 amino acids. The CDR3 is CASSTTGKNTEAFF. The DNA for the CDR3 is TGTGCCAGCAGCACGACCGGGAAAAACACTGAAGCTTTCTTT.

This clonotype was observed a handful of times. V and J are TRBV20-1 and TRBJ2-5; maybe TRBD2 (5 bases). The length of the CDR3 is 12 residues. V shed 3 bases and J shed 5 bases, with 10 bases lying between them. Germline V gene data show CDR1 as DFQATT and CDR2 as SNEGSKA (reference sequence). The CDR3 sequence: CSASAGSETQYF. The CDR3 nucleotides read TGCAGTGCTAGTGCGGGTAGCGAGACCCAGTACTTC.

Concerning this clonotype itself: Since a much larger clone is just one base distant, this may be a read error. J is TRBJ2-1 and V is TRBV7-9, with D perhaps matching TRBD2 (5 bases). The CDR3 has 14 amino acids. Trimming left V 1 base short and J 9 bases short, with 13 bases between. Germline CDR1 SEHNR, CDR2 FQNEAQ (reference sequence). The CDR3 reads CASSLGPLVGEQFF. The CDR3 coding sequence is TGTGCCAGCAGCTTAGGCCCACTAGTCGGTGAGCAGTTCTTC.

This clonotype has only a few counts. The chain joins TRBV20-1 to TRBJ1-2; TRBD1 might be the D (6 bases). V lost 6 bases to trimming and J lost 8 bases, with 25 bases between them. The CDR3 loop spans 15 amino acids. From germline, CDR1 is DFQATT and CDR2 SNEGSKA (reference sequence). The CDR3 DNA reads TGCAGTGCACTGAGATGGAGAACAGGGTCCTGGGGCTACACCTTC. Translated: CSALRWRTGSWGYTF.

The V gene is TRBV28, the J gene TRBJ2-7; 9 bases match TRBD1. V lost 4 bases to trimming and J lost 5 bases; unmatched junction nucleotides: 9. Germline assignment: CDR1 MDHEN and CDR2 SYDVKM. The CDR3 sequence is 15 residues long. The DNA for the CDR3 is TGTGCCAGCAGTTCACCCGGGACAGGGTACCACGAGCAGTACTTC. This encodes CASSSPGTGYHEQYF.

Worth noting for this clonotype: This sequence may be a read error, since a much larger clone differs from it by one base. The CDR3 DNA reads TGCGCCAGCAGGGGGATGGTCGGGGCCTACGAGCAGTACTTC. As protein: CASRGMVGAYEQYF. The rearrangement links TRBV10-2 to TRBJ2-7; tentative D call: TRBD2 (5 bases). The CDR3 is made up of 14 amino acids. Trimming removed 6 bases from V and 2 bases from J, with 14 bases in between. Germline V gene data show CDR1 as WSHSY and CDR2 as SAAADI.

The chain is built from TRBV7-9 and TRBJ1-4, with TRBD1 identical over 9 bases. V lost 4 bases, J lost 8 bases, and 8 bases stayed unmatched. Germline CDR1 is SEHNR and CDR2 is FQNEAQ (reference sequence). There are 15 residues in the CDR3. This CDR3 is CASSSTGGGGEKLFF. The CDR3 DNA reads as TGTGCCAGCAGCTCTACAGGGGGCGGAGGGGAAAAACTGTTTTTT.

The rearrangement links TRBV12-3 or TRBV12-4 to TRBJ1-4; D remains unclear. This CDR3 comprises 11 residues. The V gene lost 4 bases and the J gene lost 6 bases, with 3 bases spanning the gap. The CDR3 loop is CASSSYEKLFF. The CDR3 DNA sequence: TGTGCCAGCAGTTCCTATGAAAAACTGTTTTTT.

This clonotype occurred many times. The chain joins TRBV7-9 to TRBJ1-1, with a tentative D call TRBD1 (6 bases). In germline, CDR1 is SEHNR, CDR2 FQNEAQ (reference sequence). CDR3 length: 15 amino acids. V gave up 4 bases and J gave up 11 bases, with 23 bases separating them. The CDR3 region has the DNA TGTGCCAGCAGCTCTGATACAAGGGGGGTGTCGGGCGCTTTCTTT. Amino acid sequence: CASSSDTRGVSGAFF. Full variable domain (outside the CDR3, taken from reference TRBV7-9 and TRBJ1-1): DTGVSQNPRHKITKRGQNVTFRCDPISEHNRLYWYRQTLGQGPEFLTYFQNEAQLEKSRLLSDRFSAERPKGSFSTLEIQRTEQGDSAMYLCASSSDTRGVSGAFFGQGTRLTVV.

The table lists this clonotype with a few counts. The chain couples TRBV20-1 to TRBJ2-3, with 8 bases identical to TRBD2. Germline-derived CDR1 and CDR2 are DFQATT and SNEGSKA (reference sequence). The CDR3 is 15 amino acids. The V and J ends lost 2 bases and 0 bases, in that order; junction bases with no gene match: 4. CDR3 in amino acids: CSARLPSGSTDTQYF. The CDR3 nucleotides are TGCAGTGCTAGACTCCCTAGCGGGAGCACAGATACGCAGTATTTT.

The V and J genes are TRBV12-3 or TRBV12-4 and TRBJ2-3; no firm D call. Trimming left V 6 bases short and J 5 bases short, with 12 bases between. The CDR3 spans 13 residues. The CDR3 coding sequence is TGTGCCAGCAGCCACCCTTCCGGAGATACGCAGTATTTT. Translating gives CASSHPSGDTQYF.

The chain links TRBV5-1 to TRBJ1-4; tentatively, D is TRBD1 (5 bases). The CDR3 length is 22 residues. Germline V gene data show CDR1 as SGHRS and CDR2 as YFSETQ. Trimming took 2 bases from V and 2 from J, leaving 31 bases between them. The CDR3 loop is CASSFGRANFRSPVATNEKLFF. Written as DNA, the CDR3 is TGCGCCAGCAGCTTCGGCAGGGCAAATTTTCGATCCCCTGTGGCGACTAATGAAAAACTGTTTTTT.

With regard to this clonotype: An end of the junction differs from the germline gene, which may be a read error. The chain uses TRBV2 and TRBJ2-4; D is unclear. Per germline, CDR1 SNHLY and CDR2 FYNNEI. CDR3 length: 11 residues. CDR3: CASSEARVQYF. The CDR3, as DNA: TGTGCCAGCAGCGAAGCTAGGGTGCAGTACTTC.

Concerning this clonotype itself: A junction end diverges from the germline sequence, so it may reflect a read error. This chain's CDR3 is CANSYSGLAGGYDYEQYF. In DNA, the CDR3 is TGTGCCAACAGTTACTCGGGTCTAGCGGGAGGGTATGACTACGAGCAGTACTTC. This chain uses TRBV6-5 with TRBJ2-7; TRBD2 matches 12 bases. Germline V gene lookup returns CDR1 MNHEY and CDR2 SVGAGI. The CDR3 contains 18 residues.

This clonotype was seen only a few times. The chain employs TRBV20-1 and TRBJ2-1; a weak D match, TRBD1 (6 bases). CDR3 size: 13 residues. CDR1 and CDR2 (germline): DFQATT, SNEGSKA (reference sequence). CDR3 DNA: TGCAGGGCTGGACAGAGCTCCTACAATGAGCAGTTCTTC. It translates to CRAGQSSYNEQFF.

This rearrangement joins TRBV4-3 to TRBJ1-1; D remains ambiguous. With 0 bases removed from V and 3 bases from J, the gap between germline ends came to 14 bases. The length of the CDR3 is 16 residues. Germline values: CDR1 LGHNA, CDR2 YSLEER. CDR3 nucleotides: TGCGCCAGCAGCCAAGAAGGTTGGCAGAGAGACACTGAAGCTTTCTTT. This gives the protein CASSQEGWQRDTEAFF.